This T cell receptor beta chain originates from a study of CD8 T cells in Susac syndrome. With random hexamers, 0.5 to 1 ug RNA was reverse transcribed. A single record per CDR3 protein comes from TCRdb applying MiXCR to the immunoSEQ multiplex PCR reads. In the table there are fewer than 200,000 distinct CDR3 sequences, approximately 93% of which are singletons. Germline V gene lookup returns CDR1 MNHEY and CDR2 SMNVEV (reference sequence). CDR3 length: 13 amino acids. V was shortened by 6 bases and J by 1 base, with 8 bases between the two germline ends. This receptor was identified in a human donor in good health. The genes are TRBV27 and TRBJ2-3; D is ambiguous. The specimen was CD4+ T cells from PBMCs. This CDR3 reads CASRRMGTDTQYF. The CDR3, as DNA: TGTGCCAGCAGGCGAATGGGCACAGATACGCAGTATTTT.